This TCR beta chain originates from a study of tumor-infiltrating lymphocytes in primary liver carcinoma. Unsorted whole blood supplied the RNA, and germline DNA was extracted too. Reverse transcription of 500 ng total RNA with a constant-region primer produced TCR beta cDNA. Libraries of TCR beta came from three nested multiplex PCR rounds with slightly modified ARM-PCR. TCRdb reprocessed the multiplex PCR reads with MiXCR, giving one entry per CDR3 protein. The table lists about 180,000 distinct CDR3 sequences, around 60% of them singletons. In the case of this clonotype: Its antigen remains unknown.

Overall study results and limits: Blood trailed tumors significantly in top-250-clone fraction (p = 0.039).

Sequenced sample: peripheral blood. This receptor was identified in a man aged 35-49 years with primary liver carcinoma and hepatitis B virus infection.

The CDR3 nucleotides read TGTGCCAGCCTTTTGAGTCCCATGAACACTGAAGCTTTCTTT. It codes for CASLLSPMNTEAFF. The chain couples TRBV6-6 to TRBJ1-1; D remains ambiguous. V gave up 8 bases and J gave up 0 bases, with 13 bases separating them. The CDR3 contains 14 residues. Per germline, CDR1 MNHNY and CDR2 SVGAGI (reference sequence).